This TCR beta chain was found in a study of CD8 T cells in Susac syndrome. Concerning this clonotype itself: The antigen is undetermined.

V dropped 6 bases and J dropped 9; count of bases not matched to a gene: 15. This CDR3 has 16 amino acids. Germline V gene sequence: CDR1 SQVTM, CDR2 ANQGSEA. Isolation of CD8+ and CD4+ T cells was performed negatively, whereas enrichment of TEMRA cells was done by FACS. The RNA input was roughly 0.45 to 1 ug, and it was reverse transcribed with random hexamers. The authors amplified TCR beta CDR3 across 54 Vbeta and 13 Jbeta using immunoSEQ multiplex PCR. TCRdb used MiXCR to reprocess the immunoSEQ multiplex PCR reads, holding one entry per CDR3 protein. This table holds around 300,000 distinct CDR3 sequences, over 75% found once. Study-level points and caveats: The authors acknowledged that the study's TCR sequencing and HLA analysis involved relatively few individuals.

This receptor was identified in a human donor with multiple sclerosis. This chain joins TRBV29-1 and TRBJ2-1; TRBD2 agrees at 12 bases. The sample was CD8+ T cells from PBMCs. The CDR3 region is CSVERGLAGGPREQFF. Here the CDR3 DNA reads TGCAGCGTCGAGAGAGGTCTAGCGGGAGGGCCTCGTGAGCAGTTCTTC.